This T cell receptor beta chain was captured by sequencing in a study of blood T cell repertoires in COVID-19. The germline V gene encodes CDR1 SNHLY and CDR2 FYNNEI. The CDR3 has 16 amino acids. As regards this clone: At one end the junction does not follow the germline gene, possibly because of a read error.

Data came from immunoSEQ multiplex PCR; TCRdb stores just in-frame clones and leaves some out. The sample has more than 150,000 clones; around 82% are singletons. This chain uses TRBV2 with TRBJ2-2; 10 bases are a match to TRBD1. The sample was peripheral blood. The sequence came from a young man with active or convalescent COVID-19. CDR3 protein: CAREQPGQGNTGELFF. CDR3 nucleotide sequence: TGTGCCAGAGAGCAACCGGGACAGGGGAACACCGGAGAGCTGTTTTTT.